The 14 T cell receptor beta chains presented below share a single source sample, sequenced in a study of blood T cell repertoires in COVID-19. Sequencing used immunoSEQ multiplex PCR; TCRdb keeps in-frame clones, though not all of them. This sample has fewer than 150,000 clones; roughly four fifths occur once, and the top ten carry about 20%. Material: PBMCs or T cells enriched from blood (not recorded which). Every receptor here comes from a man aged 25 to 45 who had recovered from COVID-19.

CDR3 region: CASSLGQRGGPGELFF. For the CDR3, the DNA is TGTGCCAGCAGCTTAGGACAGCGGGGGGGCCCCGGGGAGCTGTTTTTT. This chain links TRBV7-6 with TRBJ2-2; 10 bases match TRBD2. V trimming: 1 base; J trimming: 6 bases; junction bases outside the gene matches: 5. Looked up from germline, CDR1 is SGHVS and CDR2 is FNYEAQ. The CDR3 contains 16 residues.

This clone was recorded only once. The CDR3 loop reads CSVRTGAAQETQYF. CDR3 nucleotide sequence: TGCAGCGTCCGGACAGGGGCGGCCCAAGAGACCCAGTACTTC. The genes are TRBV29-1 and TRBJ2-5; TRBD1 matches at 9 bases. The trim removed 6 bases at V and 1 base at J, leaving 6 bases unmatched. Per germline, CDR1 SQVTM and CDR2 ANQGSEA. This CDR3 contains 14 residues.

V is TRBV9 and J is TRBJ2-3, with D possibly being TRBD2 (6 bases). V lost 4 bases and J lost 0, with 12 bases in between. The germline V gene encodes CDR1 SGDLS and CDR2 YYNGEE. The CDR3 runs to 15 residues. CDR3 region: CASSTGLQSTDTQYF. For the CDR3, the DNA is TGTGCCAGCAGCACGGGACTCCAAAGCACAGATACGCAGTATTTT.

This chain links TRBV7-3 with TRBJ1-1; tentative D call: TRBD1 (5 bases). This CDR3 region has 13 residues. V lost 1 base, J lost 6 bases, and 9 bases lay in between. Germline loops: CDR1 SGHTA, CDR2 FQGTGA. In DNA, the CDR3 is TGTGCCAGCAGCTTAAGCTGGGGGGCTGAAGCTTTCTTT. Translation gives CASSLSWGAEAFF.

A single count supports this clone. The chain links TRBV7-9 to TRBJ1-2; weak D call: TRBD1 (6 bases). V lost 5 bases, J lost 6 bases, and 22 bases lay in between. This CDR3 has 16 amino acids. The germline gives CDR1 SEHNR, CDR2 FQNEAQ (reference sequence). CDR3 residues: CASSLTPSTGHDGYTF. CDR3 DNA: TGTGCCAGCAGCCTCACCCCATCAACAGGGCACGATGGCTACACCTTC.

V gene TRBV19 combines with J gene TRBJ1-1; possibly TRBD1 for D (6 bases). The germline CDR1 and CDR2 sequences are LNHDA and SQIVND (reference sequence). CDR3 size: 12 residues. Trimming shortened V by 11 bases and J by 4 bases, and 14 bases separated the two germline ends. The CDR3 bases are TGTGCCTCCAACGCGGGGGCCACTGAAGCTTTCTTT. It translates to CASNAGATEAFF.

This clone was detected once. The gene calls are TRBV12-5 and TRBJ2-1; 8 bases map to TRBD1. This CDR3 contains 15 residues. Germline V gives CDR1 LGHNT, CDR2 FRNRAP. The J segment lost 9 bases and the V segment lost 6 bases, leaving 13 bases of the junction unmatched. The DNA for the CDR3 is TGTGCTAGTGGATCCTCCGGGGCAGGGGGCGGTGAGCAGTTCTTC. This sequence encodes CASGSSGAGGGEQFF.

The CDR3 DNA follows: TGTGCCAGCAGTGCCGACGGGGGGTATTATGGCTACACCTTC. Its translation is CASSADGGYYGYTF. This chain connects TRBV25-1 to TRBJ1-2; a possible D gene is TRBD1 (5 bases). The germline V gene encodes CDR1 MGHDK and CDR2 SYGVNS. The CDR3 is 14 residues long. Trimming shortened V by 4 bases and J by 5 bases, and 14 bases separated the two germline ends.

The V gene is TRBV18, the J gene TRBJ2-6; TRBD1 might be the D (6 bases). Per germline, CDR1 KGHSH and CDR2 LQKENI. This CDR3 has 18 residues. The V gene lost 2 bases and the J gene lost 1 base, with 15 bases spanning the gap. The CDR3 DNA is TGTGCCAGCTCACCAGCCGAACGTGGGACATCTGGGGCCAACGTCCTGACTTTC. Its translation is CASSPAERGTSGANVLTF.

The CDR3 sequence: CASSQPRGNTEAFF. The CDR3 DNA sequence: TGTGCCAGCAGCCAGCCCCGGGGGAACACTGAAGCTTTCTTT. J is TRBJ1-1 and V is TRBV5-5; no clear D gene. This CDR3 is built from 14 residues. Germline CDR1 reads SGHKS; CDR2 reads YYEKEE (reference sequence). V lost 4 bases and J 1 base, leaving 11 bases between the germline ends.

The V and J genes are TRBV19 and TRBJ2-7, with 7 bases fitting TRBD1. The CDR3 consists of 13 residues. The germline V gene encodes CDR1 LNHDA and CDR2 SQIVND (reference sequence). V trimming: 6 bases; J trimming: 5 bases; junction bases outside the gene matches: 7. CDR3 sequence reads: CASSTGVSHEQYF. CDR3 nucleotide sequence: TGTGCCAGTAGCACAGGGGTTTCCCACGAGCAGTACTTC.

The chain is built from TRBV4-2 and TRBJ2-1; tentative D call: TRBD1 (7 bases). Germline CDR1 reads LGHNA; CDR2 reads YNFKEQ. This CDR3 comprises 16 residues. Trimming removed 0 bases at V and 12 bases at J, with 21 bases between. This chain's CDR3 is CASSQDQGGGPEGQFF. Here the CDR3 DNA reads TGTGCCAGCAGCCAAGATCAGGGGGGAGGCCCAGAGGGGCAGTTCTTC.

This clone appeared a single time. CDR3 sequence: CSVLGRGNTIYF. CDR3 DNA: TGCAGCGTTCTGGGCCGAGGAAACACCATATATTTT. V gene TRBV29-1 combines with J gene TRBJ1-3, with D unclear. This CDR3 is built from 12 residues. V was trimmed by 5 bases and J by 4 bases, leaving 9 bases between them. Germline V CDR1 and CDR2: SQVTM, ANQGSEA.

The chain has TRBV27 and TRBJ2-7; a possible D gene is TRBD2 (7 bases). V lost 0 bases and J lost 3, with 9 bases in between. CDR1 and CDR2 (germline): MNHEY, SMNVEV (reference sequence). This CDR3 is built from 14 residues. The CDR3 sequence: CASSLSGGRYEQYV. CDR3 nucleotides: TGTGCCAGCAGTTTATCGGGGGGGCGCTACGAGCAGTACGTC.